This entry concerns a single T cell receptor beta chain. As originally analysed: Scientists estimated how many nucleated cells there were by amplifying reference gene primers. This table comes from immunoSEQ multiplex PCR, and its TCRdb copy is limited to in-frame clones, with some not included. V, J and clone size are taken as reported in that table, and D and trimming were inferred from the DNA itself. Of tens of thousands of clones in the sample, more than 75% were seen once. The sample belongs to a study of blood T cell repertoires in COVID-19. Study-wide context: Whether acute or convalescent, the COVID-19 samples came from the United States, Italy and Spain. Sources were T cells, B-cell-depleted T cells, or PBMCs; the material itself was cDNA or gDNA.

V shed 2 bases, J shed 5 bases, and the junction held 8 bases outside the gene matches. CDR1 is MDHEN and CDR2 is SYDVKM in the germline V gene. This CDR3 has 15 residues. This chain joins TRBV28 and TRBJ2-5, with 7 bases matching TRBD2. The clonotype was recovered from a human donor in a cohort sampled during active COVID-19. Material for sequencing was peripheral blood. The CDR3 DNA follows: TGTGCCAGCAGTTTAGATTTGCGGGGGTGGGAGACCCAGTACTTC. Its translation: CASSLDLRGWETQYF.